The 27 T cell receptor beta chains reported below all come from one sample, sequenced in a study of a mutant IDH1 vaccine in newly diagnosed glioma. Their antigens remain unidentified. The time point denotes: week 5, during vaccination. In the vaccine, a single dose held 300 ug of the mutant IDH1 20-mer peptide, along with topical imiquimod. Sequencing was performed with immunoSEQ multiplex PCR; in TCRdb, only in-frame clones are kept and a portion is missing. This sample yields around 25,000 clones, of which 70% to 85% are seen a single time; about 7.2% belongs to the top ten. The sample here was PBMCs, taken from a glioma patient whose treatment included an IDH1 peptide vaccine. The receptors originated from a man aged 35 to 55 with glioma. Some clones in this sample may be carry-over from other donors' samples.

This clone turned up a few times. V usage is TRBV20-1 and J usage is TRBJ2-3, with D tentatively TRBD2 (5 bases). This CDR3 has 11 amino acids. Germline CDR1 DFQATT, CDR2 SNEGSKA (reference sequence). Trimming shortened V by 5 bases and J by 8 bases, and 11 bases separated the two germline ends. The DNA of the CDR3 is TGCAGTGCTGTTACTAGTCCTACGCAGTATTTT. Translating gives CSAVTSPTQYF.

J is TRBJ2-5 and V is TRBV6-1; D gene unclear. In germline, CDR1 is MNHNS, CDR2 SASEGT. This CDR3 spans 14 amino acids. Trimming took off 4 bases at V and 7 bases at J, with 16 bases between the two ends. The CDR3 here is CASSVDDIPGTQYF. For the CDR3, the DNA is TGTGCCAGCAGTGTGGACGATATCCCAGGGACCCAGTACTTC.

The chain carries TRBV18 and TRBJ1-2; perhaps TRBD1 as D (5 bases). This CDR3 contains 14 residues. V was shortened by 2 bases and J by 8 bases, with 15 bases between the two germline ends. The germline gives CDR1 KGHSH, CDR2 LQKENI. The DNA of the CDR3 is TGTGCCAGCTCACCAATTCCAGGGCCCTTGGGCTACACCTTC. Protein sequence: CASSPIPGPLGYTF.

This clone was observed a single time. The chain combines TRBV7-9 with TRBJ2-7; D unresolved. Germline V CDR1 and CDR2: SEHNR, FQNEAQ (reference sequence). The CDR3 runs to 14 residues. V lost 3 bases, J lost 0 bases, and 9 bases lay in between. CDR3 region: CASSFWDSSYEQYF. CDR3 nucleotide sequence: TGTGCCAGCAGCTTTTGGGATTCCTCCTACGAGCAGTACTTC.

The CDR3 spells CASSSTGSYGYTF. CDR3 nucleotides: TGTGCCAGCAGCTCGACGGGCAGCTATGGCTACACCTTC. V gene TRBV7-3 combines with J gene TRBJ1-2; the D is unclear. The CDR3 spans 13 residues. Germline V gives CDR1 SGHTA, CDR2 FQGTGA. V lost 4 bases and J 4 bases, leaving 10 bases between the germline ends.

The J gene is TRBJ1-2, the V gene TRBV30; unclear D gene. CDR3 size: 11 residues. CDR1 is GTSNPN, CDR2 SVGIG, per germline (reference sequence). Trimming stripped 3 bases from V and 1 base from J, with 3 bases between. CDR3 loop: CAWSLNYGYTF. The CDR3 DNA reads TGTGCCTGGAGCCTTAACTATGGCTACACCTTC.

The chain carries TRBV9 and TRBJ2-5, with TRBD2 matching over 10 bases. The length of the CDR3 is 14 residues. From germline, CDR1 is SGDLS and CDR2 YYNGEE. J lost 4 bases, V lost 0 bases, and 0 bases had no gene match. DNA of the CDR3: TGTGCCAGCAGCGTAGCTAGCGGGGGAGAGACCCAGTACTTC. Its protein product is CASSVASGGETQYF.

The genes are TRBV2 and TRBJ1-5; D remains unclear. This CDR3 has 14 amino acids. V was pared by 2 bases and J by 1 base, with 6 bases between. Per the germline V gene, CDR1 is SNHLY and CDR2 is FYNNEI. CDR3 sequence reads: CASSESESNQPQHF. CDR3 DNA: TGTGCCAGCAGTGAATCTGAGAGCAATCAGCCCCAGCATTTT.

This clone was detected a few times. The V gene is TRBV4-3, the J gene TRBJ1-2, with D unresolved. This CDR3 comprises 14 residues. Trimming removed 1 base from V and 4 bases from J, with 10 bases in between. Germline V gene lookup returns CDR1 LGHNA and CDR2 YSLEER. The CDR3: CASSQVPASYGYTF. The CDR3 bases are TGCGCCAGCAGCCAAGTTCCTGCAAGCTATGGCTACACCTTC.

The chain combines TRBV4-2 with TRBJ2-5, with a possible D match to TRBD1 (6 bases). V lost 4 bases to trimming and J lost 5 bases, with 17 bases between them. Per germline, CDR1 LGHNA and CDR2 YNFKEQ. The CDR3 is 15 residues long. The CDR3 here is CASSRKDGRGETQYF. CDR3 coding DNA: TGTGCCAGCAGCCGAAAAGATGGAAGGGGGGAGACCCAGTACTTC.

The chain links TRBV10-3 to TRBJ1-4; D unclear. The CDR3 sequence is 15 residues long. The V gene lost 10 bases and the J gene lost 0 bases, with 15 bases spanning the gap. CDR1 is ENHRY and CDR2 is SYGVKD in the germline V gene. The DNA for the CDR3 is TGTGCCACGAACCCCACCCGATCAACTAATGAAAAACTGTTTTTT. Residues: CATNPTRSTNEKLFF.

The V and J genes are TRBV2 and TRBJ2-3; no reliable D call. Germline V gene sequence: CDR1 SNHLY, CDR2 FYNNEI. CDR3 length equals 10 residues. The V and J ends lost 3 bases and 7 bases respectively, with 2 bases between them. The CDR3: CASSENTQYF. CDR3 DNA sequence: TGTGCCAGCAGTGAGAATACGCAGTATTTT. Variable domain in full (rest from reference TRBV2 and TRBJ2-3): EPEVTQTPSHQVTQMGQEVILRCVPISNHLYFYWYRQILGQKVEFLVSFYNNEISEKSEIFDDQFSVERPDGSNFTLKIRSTKLEDSAMYFCASSENTQYFGPGTRLTVL.

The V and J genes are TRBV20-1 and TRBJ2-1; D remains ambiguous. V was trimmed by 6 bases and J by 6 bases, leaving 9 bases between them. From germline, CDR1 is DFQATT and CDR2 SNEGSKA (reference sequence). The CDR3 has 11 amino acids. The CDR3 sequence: CSAVRGNEQFF. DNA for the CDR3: TGCAGTGCAGTTAGAGGCAATGAGCAGTTCTTC.

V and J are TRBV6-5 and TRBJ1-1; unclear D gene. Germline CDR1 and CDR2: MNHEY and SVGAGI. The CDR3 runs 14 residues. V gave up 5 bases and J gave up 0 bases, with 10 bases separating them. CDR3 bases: TGTGCCAGCAGTCGTCCCGGGGTGAACACTGAAGCTTTCTTT. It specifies CASSRPGVNTEAFF.

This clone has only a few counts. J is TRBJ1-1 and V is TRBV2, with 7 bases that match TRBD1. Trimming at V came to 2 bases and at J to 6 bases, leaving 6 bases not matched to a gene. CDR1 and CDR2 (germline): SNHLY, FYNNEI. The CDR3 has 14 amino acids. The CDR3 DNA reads TGTGCCAGCAGTGAAATACAGGGGCGGGCTGAAGCTTTCTTT. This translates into CASSEIQGRAEAFF. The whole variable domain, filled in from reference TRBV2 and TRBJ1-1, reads EPEVTQTPSHQVTQMGQEVILRCVPISNHLYFYWYRQILGQKVEFLVSFYNNEISEKSEIFDDQFSVERPDGSNFTLKIRSTKLEDSAMYFCASSEIQGRAEAFFGQGTRLTVV.

The CDR3, as DNA: TGTGCCTGGAGAAAGGCGGCGGGAAACACCATATATTTT. Translating it yields CAWRKAAGNTIYF. This sequence joins TRBV30 and TRBJ1-3; the D is unclear. Germline CDR1 GTSNPN, CDR2 SVGIG (reference sequence). The CDR3 is made up of 13 amino acids. Trimming removed 3 bases from V and 4 bases from J, with 10 bases in between.

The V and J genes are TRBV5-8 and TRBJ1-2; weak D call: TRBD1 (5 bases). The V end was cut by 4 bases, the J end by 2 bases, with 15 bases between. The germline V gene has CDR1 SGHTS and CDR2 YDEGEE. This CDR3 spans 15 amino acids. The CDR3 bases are TGTGCCAGCAGCGTTCGGGGCCTACCGAACTATGGCTACACCTTC. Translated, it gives CASSVRGLPNYGYTF.

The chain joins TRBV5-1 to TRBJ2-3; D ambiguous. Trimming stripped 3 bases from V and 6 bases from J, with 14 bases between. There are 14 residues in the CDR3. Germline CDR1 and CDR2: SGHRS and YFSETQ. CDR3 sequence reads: CASSWGSPEDTQYF. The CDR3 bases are TGCGCCAGCAGCTGGGGTAGTCCGGAGGATACGCAGTATTTT.

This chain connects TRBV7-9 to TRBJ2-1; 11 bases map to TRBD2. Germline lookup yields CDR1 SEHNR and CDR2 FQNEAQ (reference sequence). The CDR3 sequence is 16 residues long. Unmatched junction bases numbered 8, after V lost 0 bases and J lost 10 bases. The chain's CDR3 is CASSLASGGVIQEQFF. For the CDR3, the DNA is TGTGCCAGCAGCTTAGCTAGCGGGGGGGTCATTCAGGAGCAGTTCTTC.

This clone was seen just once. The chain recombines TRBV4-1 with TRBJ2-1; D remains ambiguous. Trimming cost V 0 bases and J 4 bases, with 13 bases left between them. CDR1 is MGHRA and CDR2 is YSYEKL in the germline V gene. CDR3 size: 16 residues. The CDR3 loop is CASSQENTPVYNEQFF. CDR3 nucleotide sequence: TGCGCCAGCAGCCAAGAAAACACACCAGTATACAATGAGCAGTTCTTC.

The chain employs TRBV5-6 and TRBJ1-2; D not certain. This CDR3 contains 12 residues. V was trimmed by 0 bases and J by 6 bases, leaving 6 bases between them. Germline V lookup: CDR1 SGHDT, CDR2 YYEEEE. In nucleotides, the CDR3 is TGTGCCAGCAGCTTGGCACGGGATGGCTACACCTTC. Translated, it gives CASSLARDGYTF.

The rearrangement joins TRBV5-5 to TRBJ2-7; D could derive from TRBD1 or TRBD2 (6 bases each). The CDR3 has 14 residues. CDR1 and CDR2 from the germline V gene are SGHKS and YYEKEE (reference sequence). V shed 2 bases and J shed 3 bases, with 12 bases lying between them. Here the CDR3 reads CASSLQGGLYEQYF. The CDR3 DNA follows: TGTGCCAGCAGCTTACAGGGAGGACTCTACGAGCAGTACTTC.

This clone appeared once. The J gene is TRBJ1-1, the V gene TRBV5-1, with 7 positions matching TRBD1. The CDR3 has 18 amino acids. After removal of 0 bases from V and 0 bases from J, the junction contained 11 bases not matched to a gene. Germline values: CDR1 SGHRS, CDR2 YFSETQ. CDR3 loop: CASSLGPPGQRMNTEAFF. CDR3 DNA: TGCGCCAGCAGCTTGGGCCCCCCGGGACAGAGAATGAACACTGAAGCTTTCTTT. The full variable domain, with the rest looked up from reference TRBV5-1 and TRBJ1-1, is KAGVTQTPRYLIKTRGQQVTLSCSPISGHRSVSWYQQTPGQGLQFLFEYFSETQRNKGNFPGRFSGRQFSNSRSEMNVSTLELGDSALYLCASSLGPPGQRMNTEAFFGQGTRLTVV.

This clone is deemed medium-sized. As DNA, the CDR3 is TGTGCCAGCAGCTTCGCATGGAACACTGAAGCTTTCTTT. Residues: CASSFAWNTEAFF. The rearrangement links TRBV7-9 to TRBJ1-1; D unclear. The CDR3 loop spans 13 amino acids. The germline gives CDR1 SEHNR, CDR2 FQNEAQ (reference sequence). V lost 3 bases and J lost 1, with 6 bases in between.

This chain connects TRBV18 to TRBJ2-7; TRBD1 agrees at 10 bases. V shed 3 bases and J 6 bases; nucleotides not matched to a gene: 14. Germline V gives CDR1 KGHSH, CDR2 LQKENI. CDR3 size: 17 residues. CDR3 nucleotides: TGTGCCAGCTCACCGGGCCTTCGGGACAGGGGAAAGGGCGAGCAGTACTTC. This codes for CASSPGLRDRGKGEQYF.

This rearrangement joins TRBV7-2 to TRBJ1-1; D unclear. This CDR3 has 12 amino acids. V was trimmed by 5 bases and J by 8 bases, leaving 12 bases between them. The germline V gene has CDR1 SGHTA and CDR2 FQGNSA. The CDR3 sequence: CASSPYAREAFF. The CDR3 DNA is TGTGCCAGCAGCCCTTACGCGCGCGAAGCTTTCTTT.

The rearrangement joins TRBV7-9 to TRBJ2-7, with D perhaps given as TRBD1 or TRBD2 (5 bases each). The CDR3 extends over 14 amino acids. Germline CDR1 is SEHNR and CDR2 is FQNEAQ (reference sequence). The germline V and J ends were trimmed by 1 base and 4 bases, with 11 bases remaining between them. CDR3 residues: CASSLGGSTYEQYF. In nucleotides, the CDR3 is TGTGCCAGCAGCTTAGGGGGGTCGACTTACGAGCAGTACTTC.